This T cell receptor beta chain originates from a study of T cells in Graves' hyperthyroidism and ophthalmopathy (dated by TCRdb to the late 2010s). Background for the entire study: Peripheral blood was sampled at the time of initial diagnosis, prior to any treatment. To identify distinguishing TCR V-J signatures, a discovery cohort of around 100 patients was used, comprising 43 with Graves' ophthalmopathy and some 57 with stable Graves' hyperthyroidism. Prospective prediction of ophthalmopathy was tested in an independent validation cohort consisting of 18 hyperthyroidism patients and 15 to 17 patients who later progressed to ophthalmopathy. The 75 to 100 discovery patients were randomly split 7:3 into training and test sets. In more than five Graves' hyperthyroidism patients, the study also compared T-cell repertoires from thyroid tissue with T-cell repertoires from blood. After blood sampling, hyperthyroidism patients were treated with methimazole at a starting dose of 30 mg daily, and ophthalmopathy patients were treated with high-dose intravenous methylprednisolone. According to the paper, TCR Vbeta CDR3 sequencing was carried out on 135 peripheral blood samples, which came from approximately 43 ophthalmopathy, roughly 75 hyperthyroidism and roughly 17 progressor patients.

The research as a whole found: A model built on a 13 V-J signature distinguished ophthalmopathy from stable hyperthyroidism, reaching about 88% sensitivity and 81.08% specificity in cross-validation and 80%/75% in testing. No statistical method was used to fix the sample size in advance, and group allocation was not hidden from the investigators. During validation, the model predicted progression to ophthalmopathy a median of approximately 6 months ahead of onset, with approximately 71% sensitivity and about 72% specificity. Most expanded thyroid clonotypes (frequency above 0.001) were also detected in blood, a finding suggesting that blood repertoires may reflect thyroid immune responses.

The TCR beta CDR3 regions were amplified from RNA transcripts. A first-round RT-PCR of the TCR CDR3 used the HTBI primer set with the Qiagen OneStep RT-PCR kit. Libraries were constructed in a second round of multiplex PCR, after which size selection and purification were performed. The libraries were sequenced on an Illumina HiSeq2000 using paired-end 100 bp reads. In the paper's pipeline: Raw data were processed with SOAPnuke, discarding reads with adapters, uncalled bases, mean Phred below 15, or no exact constant-primer or identifier match. High-quality paired reads were merged using COPE v1.2.5, and each unique nucleotide sequence was defined as a clonotype. Clonotypes were aligned to IMGT TRBV, TRBD and TRBJ reference segments using MiTCR v1.1. The analysis was restricted to V-J combinations with a frequency above 0.0001, which together covered about 99% of the repertoires. A TCS score was defined as the ratio of F50 (clonal expansion) to E x V (chaos), with BLOSUM62-based TCRdist applied between CDR3 peptides within each V-J. Welch's t-statistics and random forest reduced roughly 500 V-J features to under 15, which were used in a naive Bayes classifier (R e1071). TCRdb itself trimmed the public reads at Q25 with fastp, ran MiXCR and retained productive beta chains. Every entry covers one CDR3 protein and lists the most common genes and DNA from its rows. TCRdb's processing, not the authors' own work, is the source of the V and J calls. Within this sample are 300,000 to 400,000 distinct CDR3 sequences, with roughly 13% of them counted one time only. The biggest ten clones account for approximately 10% of the sample.

In this sample, this clonotype turned up many times. Its antigen is unknown. The sample holds no much larger clone one base away, and base qualities are not on file. Graves' hyperthyroidism was defined as stable when no progression to ophthalmopathy occurred over 18 months of follow-up. Hyperthyroidism patients were newly diagnosed, had a disease duration of under 2 months, and were aged 18 to 65 years. Any patient with an uncontrolled infection, another autoimmune disease, pregnancy or lactation was excluded. Diagnoses were established on the basis of clinical symptoms, serum thyroxine and TRAb, thyroid ultrasound, and orbital computed tomography. PBMCs were separated from under 12 ml of fresh peripheral blood using Ficoll-Paque density gradient centrifugation. Trizol reagent was used to extract total RNA, and RNA quality was then checked on an Agilent 2100 Bioanalyzer. Counted from cysteine to phenylalanine, this CDR3 has 12 amino acids. This entry keeps only the CDR3 DNA: 36 bases, framed from base 1. V lost 6 bases and J lost 6 bases, and the count of bases not matched to a germline gene is 5. CDR1 and CDR2 (MDHEN, SYDVKM) derive from the germline V gene.

Material for sequencing was blood. This TCR derives from a woman in her fifties or sixties with Graves' hyperthyroidism. The chain is encoded by TRBV28 joined to TRBJ2-7; 7 junctional bases match TRBD2. The CDR3 region reads CASRPRGGEQYF. In nucleotides, the sequence is TGTGCCAGCAGGCCCCGCGGGGGCGAGCAGTACTTC.